This T cell receptor (beta chain) was captured by sequencing in a study of T cell repertoires in cytomegalovirus infection. About the research overall: CMV epitopes that were recently identified and HLA-C-restricted were used alongside well-studied HLA-B-restricted ones. TCR beta signatures that were public indicated CMV infection and matching HLA type. Study-level findings and limits: HLA-C-restricted, CMV-specific TCR beta clonotypes were dominant ex vivo. Identification of carriers of CMV plus the relevant HLA was performed using cumulative public TCR beta family frequency.

CDR1 and CDR2 from the germline V gene are MNHEY and SVGAGI. The CDR3 contains 13 residues. V lost 2 bases and J 7 bases, leaving 11 bases between the germline ends. Using its own MiXCR run on the reads, TCRdb lists one record per CDR3 protein. Among some 940,000 distinct CDR3 sequences, less than 35% were seen once, and the ten largest hold more than 12%. Note on this clonotype: What it recognizes is unknown.

This material consisted of cultured CD8+ T cells from PBMCs, taken from culture after CMV antigen stimulation. The gene calls are TRBV6-5 and TRBJ1-1, with D maybe TRBD1 (6 bases). The source is a human donor in good health (CMV status not recorded). Some clones in this sample may be carry-over from other donors' samples. Here the CDR3 reads CASSYLSTGEAFF. The CDR3 nucleotides are TGTGCCAGCAGTTACCTTTCGACAGGTGAAGCTTTCTTT.